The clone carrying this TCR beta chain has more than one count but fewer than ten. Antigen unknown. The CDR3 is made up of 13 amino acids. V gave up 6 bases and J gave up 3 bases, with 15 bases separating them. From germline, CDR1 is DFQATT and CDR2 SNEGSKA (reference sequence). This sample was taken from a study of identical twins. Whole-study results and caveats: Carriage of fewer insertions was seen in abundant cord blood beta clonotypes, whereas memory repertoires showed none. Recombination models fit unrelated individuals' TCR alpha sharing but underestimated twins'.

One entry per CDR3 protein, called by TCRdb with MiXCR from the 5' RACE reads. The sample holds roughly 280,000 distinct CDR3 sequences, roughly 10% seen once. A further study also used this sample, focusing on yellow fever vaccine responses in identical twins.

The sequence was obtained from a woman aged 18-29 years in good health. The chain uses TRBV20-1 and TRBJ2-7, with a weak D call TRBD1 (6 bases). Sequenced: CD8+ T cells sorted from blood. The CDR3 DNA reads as TGCAGTGCACCCCGGACAGCCTTCTACGAGCAGTACTTC. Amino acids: CSAPRTAFYEQYF.